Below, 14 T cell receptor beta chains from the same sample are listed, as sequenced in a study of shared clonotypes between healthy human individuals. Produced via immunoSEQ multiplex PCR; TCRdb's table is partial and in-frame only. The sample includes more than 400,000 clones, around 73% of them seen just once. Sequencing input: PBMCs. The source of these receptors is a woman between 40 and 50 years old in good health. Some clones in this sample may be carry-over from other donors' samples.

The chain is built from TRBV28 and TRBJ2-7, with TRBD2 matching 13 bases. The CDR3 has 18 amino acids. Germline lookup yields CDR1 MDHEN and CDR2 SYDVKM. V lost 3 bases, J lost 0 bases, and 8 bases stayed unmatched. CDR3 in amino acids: CASSFLLAGGESSYEQYF. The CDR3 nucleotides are TGTGCCAGCAGTTTTTTACTAGCGGGAGGGGAGAGCTCCTACGAGCAGTACTTC. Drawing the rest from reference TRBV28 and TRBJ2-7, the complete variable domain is DVKVTQSSRYLVKRTGEKVFLECVQDMDHENMFWYRQDPGLGLRLIYFSYDVKMKEKGDIPEGYSVSREKKERFSLILESASTNQTSMYLCASSFLLAGGESSYEQYFGPGTRLTVT.

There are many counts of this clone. The CDR3 bases are TGTGCCAGCTCGGGAGCCAAAAACATTCAGTACTTC. It yields the protein CASSGAKNIQYF. V is TRBV6-5 and J is TRBJ2-4; D gene unclear. Deletions cut 8 bases from V and 0 bases from J, with 5 bases between. Germline loops: CDR1 MNHEY, CDR2 SVGAGI. The CDR3 spans 12 residues.

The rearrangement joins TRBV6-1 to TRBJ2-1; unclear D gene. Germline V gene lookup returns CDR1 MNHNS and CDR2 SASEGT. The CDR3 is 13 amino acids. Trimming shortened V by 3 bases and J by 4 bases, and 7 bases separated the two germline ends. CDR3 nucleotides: TGTGCCAGCAGTGATCCGGTTTACAATGAGCAGTTCTTC. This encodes CASSDPVYNEQFF.

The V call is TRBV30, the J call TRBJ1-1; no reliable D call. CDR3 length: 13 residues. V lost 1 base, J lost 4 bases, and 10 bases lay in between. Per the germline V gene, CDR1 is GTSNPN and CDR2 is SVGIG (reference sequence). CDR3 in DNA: TGTGCCTGGAGTGGGGGTTTGGGCACTGAAGCTTTCTTT. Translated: CAWSGGLGTEAFF.

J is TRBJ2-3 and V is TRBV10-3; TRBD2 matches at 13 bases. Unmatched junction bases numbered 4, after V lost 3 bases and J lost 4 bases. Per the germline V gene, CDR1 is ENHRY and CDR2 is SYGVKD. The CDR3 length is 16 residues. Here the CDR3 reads CAISEWTSGSADTQYF. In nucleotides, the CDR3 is TGTGCCATCAGTGAATGGACTAGCGGGAGTGCAGATACGCAGTATTTT.

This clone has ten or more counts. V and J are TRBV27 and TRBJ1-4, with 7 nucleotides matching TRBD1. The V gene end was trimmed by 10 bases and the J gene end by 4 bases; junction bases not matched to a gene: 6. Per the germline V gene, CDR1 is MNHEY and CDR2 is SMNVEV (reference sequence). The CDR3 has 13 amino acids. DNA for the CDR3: TGTGCCATGATACAGGGGCATAATGAAAAACTGTTTTTT. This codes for CAMIQGHNEKLFF.

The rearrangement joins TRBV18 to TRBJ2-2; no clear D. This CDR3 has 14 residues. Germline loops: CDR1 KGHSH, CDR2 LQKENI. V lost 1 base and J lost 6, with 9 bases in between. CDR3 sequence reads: CASSPLFSAGELFF. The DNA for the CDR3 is TGTGCCAGCTCACCACTCTTCAGTGCCGGGGAGCTGTTTTTT.

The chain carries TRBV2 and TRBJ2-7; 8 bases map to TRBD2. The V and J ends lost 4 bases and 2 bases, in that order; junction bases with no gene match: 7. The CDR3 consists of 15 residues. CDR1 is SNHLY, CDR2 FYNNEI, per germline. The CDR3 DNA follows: TGTGCCAGCAGTGTTCTTGGGACTAGGCCCTACGAGCAGTACTTC. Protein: CASSVLGTRPYEQYF. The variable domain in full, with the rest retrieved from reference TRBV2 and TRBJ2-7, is EPEVTQTPSHQVTQMGQEVILRCVPISNHLYFYWYRQILGQKVEFLVSFYNNEISEKSEIFDDQFSVERPDGSNFTLKIRSTKLEDSAMYFCASSVLGTRPYEQYFGPGTRLTVT.

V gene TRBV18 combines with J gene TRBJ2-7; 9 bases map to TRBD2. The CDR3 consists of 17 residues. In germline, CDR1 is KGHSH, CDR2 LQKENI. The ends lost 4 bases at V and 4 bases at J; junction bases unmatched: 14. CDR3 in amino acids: CASSLGTSRSGGYEQYF. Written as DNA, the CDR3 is TGTGCCAGCTCACTGGGGACTAGCAGATCCGGGGGTTACGAGCAGTACTTC.

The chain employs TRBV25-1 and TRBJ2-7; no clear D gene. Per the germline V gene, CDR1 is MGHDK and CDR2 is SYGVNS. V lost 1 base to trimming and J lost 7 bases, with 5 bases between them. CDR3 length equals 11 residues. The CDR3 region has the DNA TGTGCCAGCAGTGAATCTCGGGAGCAGTACTTC. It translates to CASSESREQYF.

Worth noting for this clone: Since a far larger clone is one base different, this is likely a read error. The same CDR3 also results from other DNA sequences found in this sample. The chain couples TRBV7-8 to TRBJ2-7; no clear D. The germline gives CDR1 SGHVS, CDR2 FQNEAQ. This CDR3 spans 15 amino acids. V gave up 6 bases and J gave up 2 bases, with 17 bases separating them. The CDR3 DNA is TGTGCCAGCAGTTTCCTCCGCTATTCACCCTACGAGCAGTACTTC. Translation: CASSFLRYSPYEQYF.

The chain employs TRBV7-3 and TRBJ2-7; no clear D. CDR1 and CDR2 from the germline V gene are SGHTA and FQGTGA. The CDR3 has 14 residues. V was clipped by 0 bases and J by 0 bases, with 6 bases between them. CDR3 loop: CASSLTVNSYEQYF. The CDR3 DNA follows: TGTGCCAGCAGCTTAACGGTTAACTCCTACGAGCAGTACTTC.

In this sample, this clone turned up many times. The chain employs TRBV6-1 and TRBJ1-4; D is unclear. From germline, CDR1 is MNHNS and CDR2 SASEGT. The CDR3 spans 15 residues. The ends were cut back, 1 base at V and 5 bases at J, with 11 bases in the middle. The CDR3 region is CASSEGRQENEKLFF. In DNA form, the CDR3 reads TGTGCCAGCAGTGAAGGGAGGCAGGAGAATGAAAAACTGTTTTTT.

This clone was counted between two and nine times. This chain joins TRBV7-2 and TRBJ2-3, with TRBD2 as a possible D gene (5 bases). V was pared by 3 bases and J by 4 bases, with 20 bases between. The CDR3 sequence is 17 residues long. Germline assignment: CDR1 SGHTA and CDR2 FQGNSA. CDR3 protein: CASSFGGQPVVPDTQYF. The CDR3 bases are TGTGCCAGCAGCTTTGGCGGGCAGCCGGTTGTCCCAGATACGCAGTATTTT. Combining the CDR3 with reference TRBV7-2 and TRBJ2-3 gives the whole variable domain GAGVSQSPSNKVTEKGKDVELRCDPISGHTALYWYRQSLGQGLEFLIYFQGNSAPDKSGLPSDRFSAERTGGSVSTLTIQRTQQEDSAVYLCASSFGGQPVVPDTQYFGPGTRLTVL.